This paragraph reports one T cell receptor (beta chain). The antigen is undetermined. Time point given: late sampling 161 to 241 days after vaccination in a few convalescent patients. Specified treatment: approximately nine-day PBMC culture with coronavirus spike peptide pools or control peptides (ViraFEST assay). The Oncomine TCR Beta short-read assay generated sequence data from the DNA of cultured CD4+ T cells. Someone extracted genomic DNA from cultured CD4+ T cells. TCRdb re-derived calls from the PCR reads in MiXCR, one entry per CDR3 protein. The sample contains about 17,000 distinct CDR3 sequences, around 47% of which appear only once. These data originate in a study of vaccination and CD4 T cells after COVID-19. The CDR3 runs 13 residues. Trimming stripped 8 bases from V and 5 bases from J, with 13 bases between. CDR1 and CDR2 (germline): MNHNS, SASEGT.

The sample here was CD4+ T cells from blood, cultured in vitro, taken about 7 months after SARS-CoV-2 vaccination. J is TRBJ1-5 and V is TRBV6-1; D not certain. This receptor was obtained from a human donor who had recovered from COVID-19. As DNA, the CDR3 is TGTGCCAGCGGGTTTTCGGTCGATCAGCCCCAGCATTTT. Its translation is CASGFSVDQPQHF.